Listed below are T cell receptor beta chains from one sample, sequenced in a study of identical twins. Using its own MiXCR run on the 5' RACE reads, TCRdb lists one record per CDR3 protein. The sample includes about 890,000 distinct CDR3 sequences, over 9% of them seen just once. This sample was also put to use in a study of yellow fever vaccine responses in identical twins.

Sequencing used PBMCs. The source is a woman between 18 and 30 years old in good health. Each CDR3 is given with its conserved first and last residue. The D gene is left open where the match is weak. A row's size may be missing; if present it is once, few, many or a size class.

CDR3: CASSFRGQGGTEAFF; DNA: TGTGCCAGCAGCTTCCGCGGACAGGGCGGTACTGAAGCTTTCTTT; J: TRBJ1-1; D: TRBD1; size: NA; V: TRBV7-2
CDR3: CASSLEKAGGYSYNEQFF; DNA: TGCGCCAGCAGCTTGGAAAAGGCGGGGGGCTACTCCTACAATGAGCAGTTCTTC; J: TRBJ2-1; D: TRBD2; size: few; V: TRBV5-1
CDR3: CASRRLPGLSTSGELFF; DNA: TGTGCCAGCAGACGACTACCGGGACTCTCAACCTCCGGGGAGCTGTTTTTT; J: TRBJ2-2; D: NA; size: many; V: TRBV7-2
CDR3: CASRGVPTSTGELFF; DNA: TGTGCCAGCAGAGGAGTACCTACTAGCACCGGGGAGCTGTTTTTT; J: TRBJ2-2; D: NA; size: NA; V: TRBV28
CDR3: CASSFSGVNQETQYF; DNA: TGCGCCAGCAGCTTTAGCGGGGTGAACCAAGAGACCCAGTACTTC; J: TRBJ2-5; D: TRBD2; size: few; V: TRBV5-1
CDR3: CASSPVVGTQETQYF; DNA: TGCGCCAGCAGCCCGGTTGTAGGGACCCAAGAGACCCAGTACTTC; J: TRBJ2-5; D: NA; size: few; V: TRBV5-1
CDR3: CASSDRGAGVEQFF; DNA: TGTGCCAGCAGCGACCGGGGAGCGGGAGTGGAGCAGTTCTTC; J: TRBJ2-1; D: TRBD2; size: NA; V: TRBV7-9
CDR3: CASSSAGLPQETQYF; DNA: TGTGCCAGCAGCTCCGCGGGACTACCCCAAGAGACCCAGTACTTC; J: TRBJ2-5; D: TRBD2; size: few; V: TRBV7-9
CDR3: CASSPGTSGRRTGELFF; DNA: TGCGCCAGCAGCCCTGGGACTAGCGGGAGGAGGACCGGGGAGCTGTTTTTT; J: TRBJ2-2; D: TRBD2; size: NA; V: TRBV5-1
CDR3: CASIVQTPNTEAFF; DNA: TGTGCCAGTATCGTCCAGACCCCGAACACTGAAGCTTTCTTT; J: TRBJ1-1; D: NA; size: NA; V: TRBV19
CDR3: CSARMVSSGRSSDEQYF; DNA: TGCAGTGCGAGAATGGTGTCTAGCGGGAGATCGTCGGACGAGCAGTACTTC; J: TRBJ2-7; D: TRBD2; size: NA; V: TRBV20-1
CDR3: CASINHGGRNTEAFF; DNA: TGTGCCAGCATAAACCACGGTGGAAGGAACACTGAAGCTTTCTTT; J: TRBJ1-1; D: NA; size: few; V: TRBV11-2
CDR3: CASSPREPDYEQYF; DNA: TGTGCCAGCAGCCCGCGGGAACCGGACTACGAGCAGTACTTC; J: TRBJ2-7; D: NA; size: few; V: TRBV9
CDR3: CATSESALYAEAFF; DNA: TGTGCCACCAGTGAATCTGCTCTCTACGCTGAAGCTTTCTTT; J: TRBJ1-1; D: NA; size: NA; V: TRBV24-1
CDR3: CASRKDSSGYTF; DNA: TGTGCCAGTAGAAAGGACAGCTCGGGCTACACCTTC; J: TRBJ1-2; D: NA; size: few; V: TRBV19
CDR3: CSARDWTSGRVGNEQFF; DNA: TGCAGTGCTAGAGATTGGACTAGCGGGAGGGTTGGCAATGAGCAGTTCTTC; J: TRBJ2-1; D: TRBD2; size: few; V: TRBV20-1
CDR3: CASSTPSLGRNEQFF; DNA: TGTGCCAGCAGTACGCCCTCCCTAGGACGGAATGAGCAGTTCTTC; J: TRBJ2-1; D: NA; size: many; V: TRBV12-3/TRBV12-4
CDR3: CASSSGLVGETQYF; DNA: TGTGCCAGCAGTTCGGGACTAGTGGGGGAGACCCAGTACTTC; J: TRBJ2-5; D: TRBD2; size: few; V: TRBV12-3/TRBV12-4
CDR3: CASSPRGDRWVETQYF; DNA: TGTGCCAGCAGTCCACGGGGTGACAGATGGGTGGAGACCCAGTACTTC; J: TRBJ2-5; D: NA; size: NA; V: TRBV6-6
CDR3: CASSKGQAGDSNHPQHF; DNA: TGTGCCAGCAGCAAAGGCCAGGCGGGTGATAGCAATCACCCCCAGCATTTT; J: TRBJ1-5; D: NA; size: NA; V: TRBV21-1
CDR3: CASSPSRGGETQYF; DNA: TGTGCCAGCTCACCATCCCGCGGGGGAGAGACCCAGTACTTC; J: TRBJ2-5; D: TRBD2; size: many; V: TRBV18
CDR3: CASSLGQGPATGELFF; DNA: TGCGCCAGCAGCTTGGGGCAGGGCCCAGCAACCGGGGAGCTGTTTTTT; J: TRBJ2-2; D: NA; size: many; V: TRBV5-1
CDR3: CASSLGTGAEAFF; DNA: TGTGCCAGCAGCTTGGGAACGGGAGCTGAAGCTTTCTTT; J: TRBJ1-1; D: NA; size: NA; V: TRBV7-9
CDR3: CATSRDGQGRYEQYF; DNA: TGTGCCACCAGCAGAGATGGACAGGGTCGATACGAGCAGTACTTC; J: TRBJ2-7; D: TRBD1; size: NA; V: TRBV15
CDR3: CASSLGTAGTSASRGTGELFF; DNA: TGCGCCAGCAGCTTGGGGACAGCCGGGACTAGCGCCTCCCGGGGCACCGGGGAGCTGTTTTTT; J: TRBJ2-2; D: TRBD2; size: NA; V: TRBV5-1
CDR3: CASSPRFQETQYF; DNA: TGTGCCAGCAGCCCCCGCTTCCAAGAGACCCAGTACTTC; J: TRBJ2-5; D: NA; size: many; V: TRBV7-8
CDR3: CSAIGLAGSSYNEQFF; DNA: TGCAGTGCTATTGGACTAGCGGGATCCTCCTACAATGAGCAGTTCTTC; J: TRBJ2-1; D: TRBD2; size: few; V: TRBV20-1
CDR3: CASSATIPPQPGLEYNEQFF; DNA: TGTGCCAGCTCAGCAACAATCCCACCCCAACCGGGACTAGAATACAATGAGCAGTTCTTC; J: TRBJ2-1; D: TRBD2; size: NA; V: TRBV18
CDR3: CASSEYADTQYF; DNA: TGTGCCAGCAGTGAATACGCAGATACGCAGTATTTT; J: TRBJ2-3; D: NA; size: NA; V: TRBV25-1
CDR3: CASTTDSFLGNEQFF; DNA: TGTGCCAGCACGACTGACAGTTTCTTAGGCAATGAGCAGTTCTTC; J: TRBJ2-1; D: NA; size: few; V: TRBV12-3/TRBV12-4
CDR3: CASSQAGTRDSQETQYF; DNA: TGTGCCAGCAGCCAAGCGGGGACACGGGATTCGCAAGAGACCCAGTACTTC; J: TRBJ2-5; D: NA; size: NA; V: TRBV6-2/TRBV6-3
CDR3: CASSYSPSGGSSYNEQFF; DNA: TGTGCCAGCAGTTACTCGCCCAGCGGGGGAAGCTCCTACAATGAGCAGTTCTTC; J: TRBJ2-1; D: TRBD2; size: few; V: TRBV6-5
CDR3: CASRQPTGRFSGANVLTF; DNA: TGTGCCAGCAGACAACCGACAGGACGCTTCTCTGGGGCCAACGTCCTGACTTTC; J: TRBJ2-6; D: NA; size: few; V: TRBV6-2/TRBV6-3
CDR3: CASSVDGQGKDEQYF; DNA: TGTGCCAGCAGCGTAGACGGGCAGGGGAAGGACGAGCAGTACTTC; J: TRBJ2-7; D: NA; size: few; V: TRBV9
CDR3: CASKGFGASTDTQYF; DNA: TGTGCCAGCAAAGGTTTCGGGGCGAGCACAGATACGCAGTATTTT; J: TRBJ2-3; D: NA; size: few; V: TRBV2
CDR3: CASSLVALAGGTDTQYF; DNA: TGTGCCAGCAGCTTGGTGGCTCTAGCGGGGGGAACAGATACGCAGTATTTT; J: TRBJ2-3; D: TRBD2; size: NA; V: TRBV5-6
CDR3: CSVDGTSGRAVGETQYF; DNA: TGCAGCGTAGACGGGACTAGCGGGAGGGCCGTTGGGGAGACCCAGTACTTC; J: TRBJ2-5; D: TRBD2; size: NA; V: TRBV29-1
CDR3: CASSYRGHGTDTQYF; DNA: TGTGCCAGCAGTTACCGTGGGCACGGCACAGATACGCAGTATTTT; J: TRBJ2-3; D: NA; size: few; V: TRBV6-2/TRBV6-3
CDR3: CASSGRGVGQETQYF; DNA: TGCGCCAGCTCGGGAAGGGGAGTCGGTCAAGAGACCCAGTACTTC; J: TRBJ2-5; D: NA; size: NA; V: TRBV10-2
CDR3: CASSQSATRETQYF; DNA: TGTGCCAGCAGCCAATCGGCGACCAGAGAGACCCAGTACTTC; J: TRBJ2-5; D: NA; size: NA; V: TRBV16
CDR3: CASSLIPGHGGYTF; DNA: TGTGCCAGCAGCTTAATCCCCGGGCATGGAGGCTACACCTTC; J: TRBJ1-2; D: NA; size: few; V: TRBV12-3/TRBV12-4
CDR3: CSVEDGSSGSTDTQYF; DNA: TGCAGCGTTGAAGATGGGTCTAGCGGGAGCACAGATACGCAGTATTTT; J: TRBJ2-3; D: TRBD2; size: few; V: TRBV29-1
CDR3: CASSQPTGARGELFF; DNA: TGCGCCAGCAGCCAACCTACAGGGGCGCGCGGGGAGCTGTTTTTT; J: TRBJ2-2; D: TRBD1; size: many; V: TRBV4-1
CDR3: CASSSPGLAGAEVF; DNA: TGTGCCAGCAGTTCGCCGGGACTAGCGGGGGCAGAGGTCTTC; J: TRBJ2-1; D: TRBD2; size: NA; V: TRBV27
CDR3: CASSRQGLAGYTDTQYF; DNA: TGCGCCAGCAGCCGCCAAGGACTAGCGGGATACACAGATACGCAGTATTTT; J: TRBJ2-3; D: TRBD2; size: many; V: TRBV4-1
CDR3: CSVEATGKQETQYF; DNA: TGCAGCGTTGAAGCGACAGGAAAACAAGAGACCCAGTACTTC; J: TRBJ2-5; D: NA; size: NA; V: TRBV29-1
CDR3: CASSQLGGGGTEAFF; DNA: TGTGCCAGCAGCCAATTGGGGGGAGGGGGGACTGAAGCTTTCTTT; J: TRBJ1-1; D: NA; size: NA; V: TRBV3-1
CDR3: CASNDRGPGELFF; DNA: TGTGCCAGCAACGACAGGGGGCCCGGGGAGCTGTTTTTT; J: TRBJ2-2; D: TRBD1; size: many; V: TRBV27
CDR3: CASSPTTTGSSSEKLFF; DNA: TGCGCCAGCAGCCCGACCACTACAGGGTCGTCATCTGAAAAACTGTTTTTT; J: TRBJ1-4; D: NA; size: NA; V: TRBV5-1